The clone carrying this T cell receptor (beta chain) appeared a single time. This record comes from a study of control samples from healthy donors and cancer patients. This table comes from immunoSEQ multiplex PCR, and its TCRdb copy is limited to in-frame clones, with some not included. The repertoire includes about 150,000 clones, roughly 93% of them detected once, and 2% to 2.5% sits in the top ten. The germline V gene encodes CDR1 LGHDT and CDR2 YNNKEL (reference sequence). Deletions cut 6 bases from V and 5 bases from J, with 16 bases between. This CDR3 comprises 14 residues. Source material: blood. This sequence originates from a man in his forties or fifties in good health. V is TRBV3-1 (or the pseudogene TRBV3-2) and J is TRBJ1-1; a weak D match, TRBD1 (6 bases). The CDR3: CASSVHRDGTEAFF. The CDR3 bases are TGTGCCAGCAGTGTTCACAGGGATGGGACTGAAGCTTTCTTT.